The 2 T cell receptor beta chains below were found in one sample sequenced in a study of cytomegalovirus exposure and HLA in healthy donors (dated 2017 in TCRdb). Receptor amplification or capture employed the immunoSEQ multiplex PCR assay. The multiplex PCR relied on a mix of 60 forward primers for TCR Vbeta segments and 13 reverse primers for TCR Jbeta segments. The immuneACCESS repertoire file appears here via TCRdb, limited to in-frame rearrangements. These files lack a portion of the clones; in checked studies, under half of the deficit traces to unresolved V genes, and the cause of the others is not known. The sample table records about 140,000 clones; almost 85% of these occur just once. The ten largest account for 1.2% to 1.5% of the sample. The material sequenced was PBMCs. The receptor set was obtained from a man younger than 45 in good health and CMV-seropositive.

The rearrangement links TRBV4-1 to TRBJ2-6; D may be TRBD1 (5 bases). The germline gives CDR1 MGHRA, CDR2 YSYEKL. The CDR3 runs 18 residues. V lost 0 bases to trimming and J lost 0 bases, with 12 bases between them. CDR3 in DNA: TGCGCCAGCAGCCAAGATCAACAGGCTAGCTCTGGGGCCAACGTCCTGACTTTC. It encodes CASSQDQQASSGANVLTF.

This clone came up a few times. V gene TRBV6-6 combines with J gene TRBJ1-3, with 9 bases matching TRBD1. CDR1 and CDR2 from the germline V gene are MNHNY and SVGAGI (reference sequence). The CDR3 loop spans 16 amino acids. V lost 3 bases, J lost 4 bases, and 7 bases stayed unmatched. This chain's CDR3 is CASSYGGQGIGNTIYF. CDR3 nucleotides: TGTGCCAGCAGTTATGGGGGACAGGGAATAGGAAACACCATATATTTT.